This TCR beta chain was obtained from a study of neurological immune-mediated disorders (dated by TCRdb to the late 2010s). Regarding the study in general: Peripheral blood TCR-beta repertoires from HTLV-I-associated myelopathy (HAM/TSP) patients, multiple sclerosis patients and healthy controls were compared by UMI-based sequencing. The approximately 110 TCR-beta libraries covered PBMC samples along with longitudinal samples, technical triplicates, and paired sorted CD4+ and CD8+ T-cell subsets. The cohort comprised 60 to 75 subjects: 15 or so HAM/TSP patients, around 34 multiple sclerosis patients and approximately 20 healthy controls.

The CDR3 sequence holds 15 residues, the cysteine and phenylalanine included. Only the CDR3 DNA is retained, 45 bases long and in frame from the first base. The V end gives up 2 bases and the J end 5 bases, leaving 11 bases in the junction not matched to a gene. Via the germline V gene (reference sequence), CDR1 is DFQATT and CDR2 SNEGSKA. Blood bank volunteers in Maryland, USA served as the healthy controls. Libraries from unsorted PBMCs were made from 2 million PBMCs kept in RNAlater at -80 degrees C until RNA extraction. PBMCs were separated from peripheral blood using Ficoll-Hypaque density gradient centrifugation and then cryopreserved in liquid nitrogen. This clonotype was counted many times. Its target antigen remains unknown. Base qualities are not provided; no much larger clone lies one nucleotide away. cDNA synthesis used template-switch 5'RACE with a primer carrying a 10-nucleotide random unique molecular identifier tagging each TCR transcript. Each sequencing run produced over 170 million TCR-beta sequences covering 15-18 subjects. The RNeasy kit was used to extract total RNA. The KAPA Real-time Library Amplification kit was used to amplify TCR-beta VDJ regions with primers targeting the TCR constant region and the 5'RACE anchor. Sample indexes and Illumina adaptors were added in a first PCR, after which library yield was increased in a second PCR. The roughly 650 bp TCR product was size-selected on a 2% E-gel SizeSelection system after Ampure bead purification. Before pooling, libraries had their quality checked on a Bioanalyzer, their concentration measured with Qubit, and their quantity determined with the Kapa Library Quantification kit. Paired-end 2 x 150 bp sequencing of the libraries was performed on an Illumina HiSeq 2500. To increase sequence diversity, 25-30% phiX was spiked into each library pool. The source study handled its data this way. Quality-filtered reads were processed with the UMI-based MiGEC pipeline, which removed over 85% of raw TCR sequences during error correction. IMGT germline references were used for aligning VDJ genes, and each clonotype was defined as a unique CDR3 amino acid sequence together with its V-J genes. Clonal expansion, Shannon diversity and CDR3 relatedness were evaluated with VDJtools (CalcPairwiseDistances, ClusterSamples), while phylogenetic trees were built in CLCbio workbench. A clone was classed as expanded if it had 8 or more unique UMIs, a cutoff based on coefficient-of-variation modelling across technical triplicates. TCRdb passed the public sequencing reads through fastp at Q25 and MiXCR, retaining productive beta sequences. Rows are unified per CDR3 protein, each entry keeping the most common DNA and genes. For this entry, the V and J calls and clone size follow TCRdb and not the study's own pipeline. The sample profile shows roughly 62,000 distinct CDR3 sequences; 10% to 12% of them were found once. Jointly, the top ten make up 1.5% to 2% of the sample.

Broad study findings and their caveats: TCR clonal expansion was highest in HAM/TSP patients and lowest in MS patients, with MS patients falling below even healthy controls. Across subjects, expanded clones never shared an identical CDR3 amino acid sequence, which suggests that the TCR-beta repertoires in every group were private.

This sequence originates from a man in his sixties in good health. Sequenced: PBMCs. Recombination connected TRBV20-1 to TRBJ1-1, and 7 bases in between align with TRBD1. The CDR3 has the sequence CSARQGGRGQTEAFF. The DNA sequence is TGCAGTGCTAGACAAGGGGGAAGGGGGCAAACTGAAGCTTTCTTT.